This T cell receptor (beta chain) was profiled in a study of beta chain features in type 1 diabetes. The entirety of the isolated RNA underwent reverse transcription, so expressed TCRB transcripts were sequenced. The table came from immunoSEQ multiplex PCR; TCRdb's copy has only in-frame clones and leaves some out. The table has 93,000 or so clones, over 25% seen once. Study results and limitations: TCRB CDR3 length was moderately but significantly reduced in all four CD4+ subsets of Type 1 diabetes patients.

Trimming pared 3 bases from V and 0 bases from J, leaving 3 bases between. The CDR3 has 14 residues. Germline V lookup: CDR1 SEHNR, CDR2 FQNEAQ (reference sequence). As to this clone: Its antigen remains unknown.

Every single donor gave one heparinised blood draw, and these averaged about 120 mL. Populations obtained by sorting all exceeded 95% purity. This chain connects TRBV7-9 to TRBJ2-6; D is undetermined. The sequenced material came from central memory CD4+ T cells from blood. The sequence was collected from a woman between 18 and 29 years old with type 1 diabetes. CDR3 in DNA: TGTGCCAGCAGCTTGGCCTCTGGGGCCAACGTCCTGACTTTC. It translates to CASSLASGANVLTF. The whole variable domain, remainder taken from reference TRBV7-9 and TRBJ2-6, is DTGVSQNPRHKITKRGQNVTFRCDPISEHNRLYWYRQTLGQGPEFLTYFQNEAQLEKSRLLSDRFSAERPKGSFSTLEIQRTEQGDSAMYLCASSLASGANVLTFGAGSRLTVL.